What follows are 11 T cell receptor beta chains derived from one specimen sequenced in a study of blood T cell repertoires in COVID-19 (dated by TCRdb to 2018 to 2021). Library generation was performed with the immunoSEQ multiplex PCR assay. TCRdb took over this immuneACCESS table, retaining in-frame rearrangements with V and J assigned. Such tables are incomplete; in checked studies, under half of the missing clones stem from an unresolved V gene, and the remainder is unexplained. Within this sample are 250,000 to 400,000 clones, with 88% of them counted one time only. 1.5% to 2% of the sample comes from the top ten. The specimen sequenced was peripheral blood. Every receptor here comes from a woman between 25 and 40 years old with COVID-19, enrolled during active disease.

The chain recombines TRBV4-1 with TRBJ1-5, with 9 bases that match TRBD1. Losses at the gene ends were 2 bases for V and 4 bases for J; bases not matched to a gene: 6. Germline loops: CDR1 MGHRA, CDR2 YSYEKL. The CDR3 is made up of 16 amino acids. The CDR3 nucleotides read TGCGCCAGCAGCCAAATCCCGGGACAGGGTAATCAGCCCCAGCATTTT. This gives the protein CASSQIPGQGNQPQHF.

DNA for the CDR3: TGTGCCAGCAGTGGGACATCTCAGCCCCAGCATTTT. Translation gives CASSGTSQPQHF. The chain links TRBV2 to TRBJ1-5; a weak D match, TRBD1 (5 bases). V lost 4 bases and J lost 6, with 7 bases in between. Germline lookup yields CDR1 SNHLY and CDR2 FYNNEI. This CDR3 spans 12 amino acids.

The CDR3 sequence is CASSYSNLAADTQYF. The DNA of the CDR3 is TGTGCCAGCAGTTACTCGAATCTAGCGGCAGATACGCAGTATTTT. The chain employs TRBV6-5 and TRBJ2-3, with TRBD2 identical over 7 bases. CDR1 is MNHEY, CDR2 SVGAGI, per germline. There are 15 residues in the CDR3. V gave up 0 bases and J gave up 4 bases; unmatched junction bases: 4.

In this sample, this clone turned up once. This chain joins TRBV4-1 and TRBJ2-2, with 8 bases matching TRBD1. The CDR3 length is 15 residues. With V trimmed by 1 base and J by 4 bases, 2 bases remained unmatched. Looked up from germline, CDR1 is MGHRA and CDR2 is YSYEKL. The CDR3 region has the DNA TGCGCCAGCAGCCAAGTCAGGGGGCTCACCGGGGAGCTGTTTTTT. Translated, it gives CASSQVRGLTGELFF.

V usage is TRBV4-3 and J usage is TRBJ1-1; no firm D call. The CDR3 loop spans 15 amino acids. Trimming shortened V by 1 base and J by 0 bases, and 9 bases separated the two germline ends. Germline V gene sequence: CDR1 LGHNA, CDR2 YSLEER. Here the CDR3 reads CASSQGGNMNTEAFF. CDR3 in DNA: TGCGCCAGCAGCCAAGGAGGGAACATGAACACTGAAGCTTTCTTT.

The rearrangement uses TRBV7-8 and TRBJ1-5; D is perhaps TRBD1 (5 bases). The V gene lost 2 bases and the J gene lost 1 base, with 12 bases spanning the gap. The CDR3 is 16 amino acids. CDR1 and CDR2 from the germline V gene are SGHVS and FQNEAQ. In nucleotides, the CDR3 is TGTGCCAGCAGCTTAAAGTTCTGGACAAGCAATCAGCCCCAGCATTTT. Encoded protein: CASSLKFWTSNQPQHF.

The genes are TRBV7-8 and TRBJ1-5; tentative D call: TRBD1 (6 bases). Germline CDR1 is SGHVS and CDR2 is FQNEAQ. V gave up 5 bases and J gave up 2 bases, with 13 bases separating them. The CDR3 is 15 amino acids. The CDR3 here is CASSTHGQRNQPQHF. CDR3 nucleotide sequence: TGTGCCAGCAGCACCCACGGACAGCGCAATCAGCCCCAGCATTTT.

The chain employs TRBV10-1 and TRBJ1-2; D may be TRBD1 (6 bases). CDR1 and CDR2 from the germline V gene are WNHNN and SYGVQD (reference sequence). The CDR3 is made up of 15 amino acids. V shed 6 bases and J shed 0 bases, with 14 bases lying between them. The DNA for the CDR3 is TGCGCCAGCAGCCCCCCGGGACAATCTAACTATGGCTACACCTTC. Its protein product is CASSPPGQSNYGYTF.

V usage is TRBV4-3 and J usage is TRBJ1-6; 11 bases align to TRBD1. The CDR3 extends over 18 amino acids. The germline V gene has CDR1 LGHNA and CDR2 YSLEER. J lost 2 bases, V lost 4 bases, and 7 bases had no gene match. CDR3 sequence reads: CASSPWTGGKPYNSPLHF. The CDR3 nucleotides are TGCGCCAGCAGCCCCTGGACAGGGGGCAAACCCTATAATTCACCCCTCCACTTT.

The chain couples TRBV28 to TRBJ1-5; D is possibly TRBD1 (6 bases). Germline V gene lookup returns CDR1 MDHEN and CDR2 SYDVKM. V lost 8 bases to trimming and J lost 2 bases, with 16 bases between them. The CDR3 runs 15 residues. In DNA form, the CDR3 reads TGTGCCAGCTGGGGGGCGGGGGCCGGCAATCAGCCCCAGCATTTT. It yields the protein CASWGAGAGNQPQHF.

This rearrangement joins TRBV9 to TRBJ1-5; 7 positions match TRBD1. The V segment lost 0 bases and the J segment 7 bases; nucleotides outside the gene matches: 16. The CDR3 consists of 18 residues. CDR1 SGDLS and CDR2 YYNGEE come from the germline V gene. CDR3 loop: CASSVGVEGAPPLQPQHF. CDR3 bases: TGTGCCAGCAGCGTAGGAGTGGAGGGGGCGCCTCCTTTGCAGCCCCAGCATTTT.